These 5 T cell receptor beta chains originate from one sample sequenced in a study of CD8 T cells in ankylosing spondylitis. TCRdb independently ran MiXCR on the 5' RACE reads; one entry per CDR3 protein. The sample comprises 200,000 to 250,000 distinct CDR3 sequences, approximately 12% of which are singletons, and around 7% rests with the top ten. Sequencing input: blood, either unsorted or a sorted T cell fraction (not recorded which). Receptors originate from a male donor with ankylosing spondylitis or in good health (not recorded which).

This clonotype showed up many times. The V call is TRBV20-1, the J call TRBJ1-2; the D gene is possibly TRBD1 (5 bases). V lost 2 bases and J 7 bases, leaving 20 bases between the germline ends. Germline loops: CDR1 DFQATT, CDR2 SNEGSKA (reference sequence). The CDR3 has 15 residues. The CDR3 loop is CSARLTTGPGGGYTF. The CDR3 bases are TGCAGTGCTAGACTAACCACGGGTCCCGGGGGTGGCTACACCTTC.

The V call is TRBV29-1, the J call TRBJ1-2, with D unresolved. The CDR3 runs 14 residues. CDR1 and CDR2 (germline): SQVTM, ANQGSEA. V lost 0 bases and J 3 bases, leaving 11 bases between the germline ends. This CDR3 reads CSVEDLDGDYGYTF. The CDR3 DNA is TGCAGCGTTGAAGATCTTGATGGGGACTATGGCTACACCTTC.

This clonotype was seen only a few times. V usage is TRBV7-8 and J usage is TRBJ2-5; 12 positions match TRBD2. The CDR3 has 16 residues. After removal of 0 bases from V and 7 bases from J, the junction contained 6 bases not matched to a gene. Germline-derived CDR1 and CDR2 are SGHVS and FQNEAQ. The chain's CDR3 is CASSLAWTSGTGTQYF. CDR3 DNA sequence: TGTGCCAGCAGCTTAGCCTGGACTAGCGGGACGGGGACCCAGTACTTC.

The rearrangement joins TRBV28 to TRBJ1-3; D perhaps matches TRBD1 (5 bases). Trimming took off 3 bases at V and 2 bases at J, with 11 bases between the two ends. Germline CDR1 MDHEN, CDR2 SYDVKM. The length of the CDR3 is 15 residues. The CDR3 sequence is CASSLRGGPGNTIYF. CDR3 coding DNA: TGTGCCAGCAGTTTGAGGGGAGGGCCTGGAAACACCATATATTTT.

This clonotype was seen many times. The chain employs TRBV24-1 and TRBJ2-3, with a tentative D call TRBD2 (5 bases). The length of the CDR3 is 12 residues. CDR1 is KGHDR and CDR2 is SFDVKD in the germline V gene. V was cut by 9 bases and J by 4 bases, with 10 bases left in between. In DNA form, the CDR3 reads TGTGCCACCCGGGATCTCGCAGATACGCAGTATTTT. Its protein product is CATRDLADTQYF.